This T cell receptor beta chain was retrieved from a study of T-cell reconstitution after alpha-beta-depleted transplantation in children. The CDR3 totals 13 residues. V lost 3 bases and J 5 bases, leaving 7 bases between the germline ends. Library preparation (for TCRbeta) was performed with unique molecular identifiers. Each CDR3 protein is one row after TCRdb ran MiXCR on the PCR reads. Altogether about 580,000 distinct CDR3 sequences are present, over 20% being singletons, with the ten largest covering about a third. This chain uses TRBV12-3 or TRBV12-4 with TRBJ1-4; D gene unclear. The sequencing here drew on PBMCs, taken before TCRalphabeta/CD19-depleted stem cell transplant. This sequence originates from a boy under two years old with Wiskott-Aldrich syndrome, due to receive a stem cell transplant. CDR3 nucleotides: TGTGCCAGCAGTTTGATAGAAAATGAAAAACTGTTTTTT. Protein: CASSLIENEKLFF.